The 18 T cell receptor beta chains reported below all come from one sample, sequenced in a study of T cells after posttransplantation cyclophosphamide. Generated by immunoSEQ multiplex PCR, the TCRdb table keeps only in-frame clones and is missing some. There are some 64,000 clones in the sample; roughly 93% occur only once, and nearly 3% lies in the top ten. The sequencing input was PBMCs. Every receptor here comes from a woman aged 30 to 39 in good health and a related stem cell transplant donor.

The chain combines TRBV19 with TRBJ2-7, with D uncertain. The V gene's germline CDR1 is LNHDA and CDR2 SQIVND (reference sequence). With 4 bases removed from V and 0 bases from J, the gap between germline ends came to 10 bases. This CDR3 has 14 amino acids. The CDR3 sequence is CASSSSDGSYEQYF. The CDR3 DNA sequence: TGTGCCAGTAGTAGCTCGGACGGCTCCTACGAGCAGTACTTC.

CDR3 sequence: CASSWDYSRQDEKLFF. The CDR3 bases are TGCGCCAGCAGCTGGGACTACTCAAGACAGGATGAAAAACTGTTTTTT. This chain uses TRBV4-3 with TRBJ1-4, with D possibly TRBD1 on 6 matching bases. V lost 5 bases, J lost 6 bases, and 19 bases lay in between. CDR1 and CDR2 from the germline V gene are LGHNA and YSLEER. The CDR3 sequence is 16 residues long.

The DNA for the CDR3 is TGTGCCAGCAGCCCTACCTGGGTTTGGGGGCCTGGCAGATACACCGGGGAGCTGTTTTTT. Translating it yields CASSPTWVWGPGRYTGELFF. The rearrangement joins TRBV7-3 to TRBJ2-2, with a tentative D call TRBD1 (6 bases). V lost 5 bases, J lost 3 bases, and 28 bases lay in between. Germline CDR1 and CDR2: SGHTA and FQGTGA. The CDR3 loop spans 20 amino acids.

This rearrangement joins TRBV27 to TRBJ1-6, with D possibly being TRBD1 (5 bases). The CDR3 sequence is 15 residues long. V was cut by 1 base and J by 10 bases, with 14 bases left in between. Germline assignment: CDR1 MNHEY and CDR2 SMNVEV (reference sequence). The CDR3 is CASSLFRQGGSPLHF. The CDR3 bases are TGTGCCAGCAGTTTATTTAGGCAGGGCGGCTCACCCCTCCACTTT.

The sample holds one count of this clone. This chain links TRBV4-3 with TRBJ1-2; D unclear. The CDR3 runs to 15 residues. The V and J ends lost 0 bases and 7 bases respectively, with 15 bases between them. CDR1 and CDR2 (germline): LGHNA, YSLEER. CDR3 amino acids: CASSQDPGSGSGYTF. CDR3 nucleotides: TGCGCCAGCAGCCAAGATCCCGGAAGCGGCTCTGGCTACACCTTC.

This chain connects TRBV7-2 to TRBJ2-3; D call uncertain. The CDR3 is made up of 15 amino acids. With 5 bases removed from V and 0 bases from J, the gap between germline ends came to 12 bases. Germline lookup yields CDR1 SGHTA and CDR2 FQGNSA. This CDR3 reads CASSVEALSTDTQYF. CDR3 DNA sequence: TGTGCCAGCAGCGTCGAGGCTCTAAGCACAGATACGCAGTATTTT.

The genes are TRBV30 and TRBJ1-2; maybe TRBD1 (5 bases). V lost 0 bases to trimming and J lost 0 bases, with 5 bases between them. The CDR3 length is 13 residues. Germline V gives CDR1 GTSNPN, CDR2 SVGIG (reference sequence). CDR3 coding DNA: TGTGCCTGGAGTGTACAGGCTAACTATGGCTACACCTTC. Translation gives CAWSVQANYGYTF.

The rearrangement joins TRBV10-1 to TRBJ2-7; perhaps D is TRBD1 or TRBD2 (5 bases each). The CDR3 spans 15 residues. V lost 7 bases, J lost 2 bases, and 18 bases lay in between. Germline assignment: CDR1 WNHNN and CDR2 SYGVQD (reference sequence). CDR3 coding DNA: TGCGCCAGCAATGTTCGGGGCCGCACCACCTACGAGCAGTACTTC. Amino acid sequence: CASNVRGRTTYEQYF.

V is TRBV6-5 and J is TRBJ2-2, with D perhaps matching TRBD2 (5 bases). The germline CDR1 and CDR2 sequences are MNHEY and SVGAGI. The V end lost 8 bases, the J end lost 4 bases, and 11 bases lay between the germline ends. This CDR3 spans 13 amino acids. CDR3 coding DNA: TGTGCCAGCCGGATGGCGGGCACCGGGGAGCTGTTTTTT. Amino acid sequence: CASRMAGTGELFF.

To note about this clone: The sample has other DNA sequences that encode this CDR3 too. This chain's CDR3 is CASSPQGGDQPQHF. CDR3 DNA: TGTGCCAGCTCACCACAAGGTGGGGATCAGCCCCAGCATTTT. The rearrangement joins TRBV18 to TRBJ1-5; D not certain. Between the trimmed V and J ends, which lost 1 base and 5 bases, there was a span of 9 bases. Germline V gene lookup returns CDR1 KGHSH and CDR2 LQKENI. This CDR3 spans 14 amino acids. The full variable domain, completed using reference TRBV18 and TRBJ1-5, is NAGVMQNPRHLVRRRGQEARLRCSPMKGHSHVYWYRQLPEEGLKFMVYLQKENIIDESGMPKERFSAEFPKEGPSILRIQQVVRGDSAAYFCASSPQGGDQPQHFGDGTRLSIL.

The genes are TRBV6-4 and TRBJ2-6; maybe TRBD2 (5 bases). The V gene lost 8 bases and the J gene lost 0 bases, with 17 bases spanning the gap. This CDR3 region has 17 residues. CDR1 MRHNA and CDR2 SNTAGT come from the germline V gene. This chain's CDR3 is CASPTLGRDSGANVLTF. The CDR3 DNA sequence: TGTGCCAGCCCAACCCTTGGACGGGACTCTGGGGCCAACGTCCTGACTTTC.

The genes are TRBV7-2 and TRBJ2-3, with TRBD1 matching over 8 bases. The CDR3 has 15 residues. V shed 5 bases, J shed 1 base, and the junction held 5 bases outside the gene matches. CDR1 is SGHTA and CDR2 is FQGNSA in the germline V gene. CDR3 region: CASSLSGQGTDTQYF. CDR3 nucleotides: TGTGCCAGCAGCCTTTCGGGACAGGGCACAGATACGCAGTATTTT.

DNA for the CDR3: TGTGCCAGCAGTCTTACAGGGGGCTGGGAGACCCAGTACTTC. Translation: CASSLTGGWETQYF. The chain links TRBV6-1 to TRBJ2-5; 9 bases align to TRBD1. CDR1 and CDR2 (germline): MNHNS, SASEGT. The CDR3 is 14 residues long. The ends lost 5 bases at V and 5 bases at J; junction bases unmatched: 6.

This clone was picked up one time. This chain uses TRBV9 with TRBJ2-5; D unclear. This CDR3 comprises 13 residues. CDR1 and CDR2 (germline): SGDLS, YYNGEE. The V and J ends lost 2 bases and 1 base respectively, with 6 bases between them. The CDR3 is CASSVLPQETQYF. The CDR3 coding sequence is TGTGCCAGCAGCGTCCTACCCCAAGAGACCCAGTACTTC.

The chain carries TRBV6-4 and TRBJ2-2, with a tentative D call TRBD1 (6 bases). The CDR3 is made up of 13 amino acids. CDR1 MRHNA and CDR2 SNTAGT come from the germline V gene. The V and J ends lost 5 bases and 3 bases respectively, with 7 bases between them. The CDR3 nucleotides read TGTGCCAGCAGTCCAGGGGACACCGGGGAGCTGTTTTTT. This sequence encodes CASSPGDTGELFF.

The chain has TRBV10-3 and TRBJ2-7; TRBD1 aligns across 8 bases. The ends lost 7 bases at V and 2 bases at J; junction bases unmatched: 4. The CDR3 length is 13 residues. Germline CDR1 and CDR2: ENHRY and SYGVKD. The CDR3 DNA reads TGTGCCATCAATCCGGGACAGGCCTACGAGCAGTACTTC. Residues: CAINPGQAYEQYF.

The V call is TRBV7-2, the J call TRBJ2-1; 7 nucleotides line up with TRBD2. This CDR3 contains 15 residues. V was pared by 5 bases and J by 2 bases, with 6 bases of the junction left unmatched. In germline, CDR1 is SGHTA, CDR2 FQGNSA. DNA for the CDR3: TGTGCCAGCAGCGATCCCGGGACTACCTACAATGAGCAGTTCTTC. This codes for CASSDPGTTYNEQFF.

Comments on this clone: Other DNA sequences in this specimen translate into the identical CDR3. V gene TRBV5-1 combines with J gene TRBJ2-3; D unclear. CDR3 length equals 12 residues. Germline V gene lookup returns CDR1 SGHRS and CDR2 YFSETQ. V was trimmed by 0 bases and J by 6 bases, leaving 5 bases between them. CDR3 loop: CASSLAGDTQYF. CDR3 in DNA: TGCGCCAGCAGCTTGGCCGGGGATACGCAGTATTTT.